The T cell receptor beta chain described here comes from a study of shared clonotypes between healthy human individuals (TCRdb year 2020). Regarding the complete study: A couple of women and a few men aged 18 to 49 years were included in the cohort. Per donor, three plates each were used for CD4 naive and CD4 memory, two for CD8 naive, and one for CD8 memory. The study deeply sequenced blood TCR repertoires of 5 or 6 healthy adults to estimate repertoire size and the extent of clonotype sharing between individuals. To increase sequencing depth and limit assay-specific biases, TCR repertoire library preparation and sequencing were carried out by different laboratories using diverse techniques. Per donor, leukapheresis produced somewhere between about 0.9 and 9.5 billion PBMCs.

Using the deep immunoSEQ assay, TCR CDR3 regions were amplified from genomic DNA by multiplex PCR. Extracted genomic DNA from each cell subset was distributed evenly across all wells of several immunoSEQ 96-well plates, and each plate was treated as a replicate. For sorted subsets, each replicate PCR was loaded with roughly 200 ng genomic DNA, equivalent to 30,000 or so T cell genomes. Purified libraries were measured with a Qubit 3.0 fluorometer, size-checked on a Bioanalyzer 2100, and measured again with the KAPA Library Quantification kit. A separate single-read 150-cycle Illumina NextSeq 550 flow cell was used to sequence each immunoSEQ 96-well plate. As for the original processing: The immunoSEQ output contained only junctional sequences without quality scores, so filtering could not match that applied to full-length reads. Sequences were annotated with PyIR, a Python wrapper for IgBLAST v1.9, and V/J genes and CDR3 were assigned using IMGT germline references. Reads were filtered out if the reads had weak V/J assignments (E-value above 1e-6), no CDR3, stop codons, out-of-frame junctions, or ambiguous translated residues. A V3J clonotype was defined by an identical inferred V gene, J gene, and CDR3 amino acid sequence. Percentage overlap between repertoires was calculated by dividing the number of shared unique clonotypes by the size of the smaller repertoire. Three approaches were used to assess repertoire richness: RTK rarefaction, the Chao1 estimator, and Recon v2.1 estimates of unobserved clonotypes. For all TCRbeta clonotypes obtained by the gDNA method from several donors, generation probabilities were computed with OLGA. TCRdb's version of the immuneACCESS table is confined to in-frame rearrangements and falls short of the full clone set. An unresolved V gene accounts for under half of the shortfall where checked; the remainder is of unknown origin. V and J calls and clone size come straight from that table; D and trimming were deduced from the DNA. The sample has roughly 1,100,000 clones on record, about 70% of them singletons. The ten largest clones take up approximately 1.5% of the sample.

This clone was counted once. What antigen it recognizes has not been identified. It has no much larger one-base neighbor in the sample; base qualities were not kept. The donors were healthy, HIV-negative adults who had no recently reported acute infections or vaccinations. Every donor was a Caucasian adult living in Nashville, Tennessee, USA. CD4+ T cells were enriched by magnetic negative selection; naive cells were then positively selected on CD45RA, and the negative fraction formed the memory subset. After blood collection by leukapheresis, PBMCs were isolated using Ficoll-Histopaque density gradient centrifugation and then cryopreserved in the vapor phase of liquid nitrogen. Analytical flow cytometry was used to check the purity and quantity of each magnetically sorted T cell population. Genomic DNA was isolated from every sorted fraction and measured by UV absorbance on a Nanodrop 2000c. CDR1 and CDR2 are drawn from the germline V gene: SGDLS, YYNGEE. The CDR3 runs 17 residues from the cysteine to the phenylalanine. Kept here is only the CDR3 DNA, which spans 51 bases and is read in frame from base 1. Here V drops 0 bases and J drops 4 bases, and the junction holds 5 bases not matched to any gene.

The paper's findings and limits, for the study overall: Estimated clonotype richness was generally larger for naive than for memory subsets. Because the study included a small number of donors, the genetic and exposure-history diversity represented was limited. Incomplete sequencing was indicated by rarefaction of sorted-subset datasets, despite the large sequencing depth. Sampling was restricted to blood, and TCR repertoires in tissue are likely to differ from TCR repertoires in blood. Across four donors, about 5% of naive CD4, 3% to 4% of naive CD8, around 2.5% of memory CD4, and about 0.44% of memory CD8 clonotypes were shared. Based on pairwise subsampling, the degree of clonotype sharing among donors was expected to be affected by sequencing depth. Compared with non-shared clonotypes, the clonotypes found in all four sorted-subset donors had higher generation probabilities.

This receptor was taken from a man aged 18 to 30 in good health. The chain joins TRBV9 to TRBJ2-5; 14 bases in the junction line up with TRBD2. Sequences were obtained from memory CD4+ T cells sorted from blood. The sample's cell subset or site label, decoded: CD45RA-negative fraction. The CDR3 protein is CASSVGGTSGRTETQYF. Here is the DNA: TGTGCCAGCAGCGTAGGGGGGACTAGCGGGAGAACAGAGACCCAGTACTTC.